This T cell receptor (beta chain) was sequenced in a study of cytomegalovirus exposure and HLA in healthy donors. Repertoires were generated with immunoSEQ multiplex PCR, while TCRdb's copy carries only in-frame clones and drops some. The sample contains around 86,000 clones, 90% to 95% of which appear only once. The receptor was isolated from a woman under 40 in good health and CMV-seropositive. The sequencing input was PBMCs.

The CDR3 is CASSPWDYAPGEQYF. The CDR3 coding sequence is TGTGCCAGCAGCCCGTGGGACTATGCCCCGGGCGAGCAGTACTTC. The chain is built from TRBV13 and TRBJ2-7; TRBD2 agrees at 7 bases. This CDR3 region has 15 residues. Unmatched junction bases numbered 13, after V lost 5 bases and J lost 6 bases. Germline V lookup: CDR1 PRHDT, CDR2 FYEKMQ (reference sequence).